The source of this T cell receptor (beta chain) is a study of post-analysis software for immune sequencing data. Notes on the study in general: Controls' normalized Chao1 diversity significantly exceeded that of multiple sclerosis patients. By F measure, strong co-clustering occurred among samples prepared in the same batch. Relative to controls, patients had about 5 TRBV segments at higher frequency, with TRBV5-6, TRBV5-1 and TRBV20-1 among these.

Germline-derived CDR1 and CDR2 are SGHTA and FQGNSA. The CDR3 loop spans 13 amino acids. This clonotype appeared a few times. Its antigen is undetermined. Prepared libraries of TCR beta cDNA carried unique molecular identifiers. TCRdb reprocessed the PCR reads with MiXCR, giving one entry per CDR3 protein. The profile shows some 890,000 distinct CDR3 sequences, approximately 50% of them singletons. The chain joins TRBV7-2 to TRBJ2-5; D unclear. The closer fit of TRBJ2-7 to the DNA end suggests the J call may be wrong. Input material: blood. The TCR sequence derives from a girl aged 5 to 17 with multiple sclerosis. DNA for the CDR3: TGTGCCAGCAGCTTAGATTCTAAGCTCGAGCAGTACTTC. This codes for CASSLDSKLEQYF.